What follows is one TCR beta chain and its context. Its matching antigen is unknown. This entry comes from a study of cytomegalovirus exposure and HLA in healthy donors. Study-wide results and limits: Later on, an analysis found that several of the most significant clusters appeared to be linked to common viral pathogens, which included parvovirus B19. The study designated some 180 TCR beta chains cytomegalovirus-associated. In a later analysis, TCR beta V- and J-gene trimming was associated with a missense DCLRE1C variant. As confirmed in vitro, a few CMV-associated chains were specific for CMV antigens.

CDR3 length equals 14 residues. The J segment lost 7 bases and the V segment lost 4 bases, leaving 7 bases of the junction unmatched. Germline CDR1 is SGHRS and CDR2 is YFSETQ. The primer mix had 60 Vbeta and 13 Jbeta primers. Clones were read by immunoSEQ multiplex PCR, and TCRdb kept only the in-frame ones, dropping some. The table has some 150,000 clones, roughly 80% seen once; the top ten hold 1.2%. This TCR came from a female donor in good health and CMV-seronegative. The sample comprised PBMCs. V usage is TRBV5-1 and J usage is TRBJ2-1; 8 positions agree with TRBD2. In DNA form, the CDR3 reads TGCGCCAGCAGCCCGGAAAGCGGGAGTAATGAGCAGTTCTTC. Translation gives CASSPESGSNEQFF.